What follows is one T cell receptor (beta chain) and its context. Its antigen is still unknown. The ends were cut back, 5 bases at V and 3 bases at J, with 16 bases in the middle. The CDR3 contains 15 residues. Germline loops: CDR1 LNHDA, CDR2 SQIVND (reference sequence). The sample originates from a study of T cell repertoires in cytomegalovirus infection. Whole-study context: CMV infection plus the matching HLA type was flagged by public TCR beta signatures.

TCRdb reanalysed the reads using MiXCR and keeps one entry per CDR3 protein. The data hold more than 200,000 distinct CDR3 sequences, with approximately 9% observed a single time. Regarding the study as a whole: It was HLA-C-restricted CMV-specific TCR beta clonotypes that dominated the response ex vivo. Cumulative frequency of public TCR beta families picked out carriers of CMV plus the relevant HLA.

The chain uses TRBV19 and TRBJ1-2, with D perhaps matching TRBD1 (5 bases). The sequencing input was PBMCs. This clonotype originated in a human donor in good health (CMV status not recorded). Some clones in this sample may be carry-over from other donors' samples. The CDR3 is CASSRGGVQHYGYTF. The CDR3 nucleotides read TGTGCCAGTAGTCGGGGCGGGGTACAGCACTATGGCTACACCTTC.